The 7 T cell receptor beta chains reported below all come from one sample, sequenced in a study of blood T cell repertoires in COVID-19. TCRdb's copy holds only in-frame clones and misses some; the assay was immunoSEQ multiplex PCR. The profile shows 200,000 to 250,000 clones, roughly 80% of them singletons. The sequenced sample consisted of peripheral blood. The receptors originated from a woman of 80 years or more with COVID-19, enrolled during active disease.

The chain carries TRBV5-1 and TRBJ1-4, with a tentative D call TRBD1 (5 bases). Germline V CDR1 and CDR2: SGHRS, YFSETQ. The V end lost 2 bases, the J end lost 8 bases, and 13 bases lay between the germline ends. This CDR3 comprises 14 residues. The DNA of the CDR3 is TGCGCCAGCAGCTTCGGACATGGAGTCGAAAAACTGTTTTTT. The encoded protein is CASSFGHGVEKLFF.

Written as DNA, the CDR3 is TGCGCCAGCAGTCCCACAGGGGGGGCGGTTCAGCCCCAGCATTTT. Its translation: CASSPTGGAVQPQHF. The rearrangement joins TRBV5-1 to TRBJ1-5, with 8 bases lining up with TRBD1. V lost 5 bases and J lost 6; bases outside the gene matches: 10. The germline V gene encodes CDR1 SGHRS and CDR2 YFSETQ. This CDR3 is 15 amino acids long.

CDR3 DNA sequence: TGTGCCATCAGTGATGGGGCTCAACCGGCGCATTTT. This gives the protein CAISDGAQPAHF. The V gene is TRBV10-3, the J gene TRBJ1-5; TRBD1 might be the D (5 bases). Germline V gives CDR1 ENHRY, CDR2 SYGVKD. CDR3 length equals 12 residues. Trimming stripped 3 bases from V and 15 bases from J, with 15 bases between.

The V call is TRBV7-9, the J call TRBJ2-7, with D unresolved. The length of the CDR3 is 17 residues. Germline-derived CDR1 and CDR2 are SEHNR and FQNEAQ (reference sequence). The V gene lost 0 bases and the J gene lost 4 bases, with 19 bases spanning the gap. The CDR3 here is CASSLAQILYQAYEQYF. The CDR3 nucleotides are TGTGCCAGCAGCTTAGCCCAAATACTGTACCAAGCATACGAGCAGTACTTC. The full variable domain, in which reference TRBV7-9 and TRBJ2-7 provide the parts outside the CDR3, is DTGVSQNPRHKITKRGQNVTFRCDPISEHNRLYWYRQTLGQGPEFLTYFQNEAQLEKSRLLSDRFSAERPKGSFSTLEIQRTEQGDSAMYLCASSLAQILYQAYEQYFGPGTRLTVT.

The chain uses TRBV7-2 and TRBJ1-3; 7 bases agree with TRBD1. The CDR3 runs 14 residues. Losses at the gene ends were 5 bases for V and 3 bases for J; bases not matched to a gene: 4. Germline assignment: CDR1 SGHTA and CDR2 FQGNSA. CDR3 DNA sequence: TGTGCCAGCAGCCCAGGGGGTAGTGGAAACACCATATATTTT. Translating it yields CASSPGGSGNTIYF.

V usage is TRBV6-6 and J usage is TRBJ2-3; 7 bases agree with TRBD2. The germline CDR1 and CDR2 sequences are MNHNY and SVGAGI (reference sequence). The CDR3 consists of 13 residues. With V trimmed by 4 bases and J by 5 bases, 3 bases remained unmatched. The CDR3 reads CASSSGGRDTQYF. CDR3 coding DNA: TGTGCCAGCAGTTCTGGCGGGAGAGATACGCAGTATTTT.

About this clone: Other DNA sequences in this sample translate to the same CDR3. The CDR3 bases are TGCAGCGTTCGACGGGGGAACACTGAAGCTTTCTTT. Encoded protein: CSVRRGNTEAFF. The genes are TRBV29-1 and TRBJ1-1; D is uncertain. The CDR3 spans 12 residues. Trimming shortened V by 5 bases and J by 1 base, and 8 bases separated the two germline ends. The germline V gene encodes CDR1 SQVTM and CDR2 ANQGSEA.